These 25 T cell receptor beta chains were all obtained from the same sample, sequenced in a study of cytomegalovirus exposure and HLA in healthy donors. Sequencing was performed with immunoSEQ multiplex PCR; in TCRdb, only in-frame clones are kept and a portion is missing. Of some 150,000 clones listed, 90% to 95% are singletons. The sequenced sample was PBMCs. The receptor source for this set is a young man in good health and CMV-seronegative.

V usage is TRBV7-2 and J usage is TRBJ2-1; possibly TRBD2 for D (6 bases). Per germline, CDR1 SGHTA and CDR2 FQGNSA. The CDR3 totals 16 residues. Deletions cut 2 bases from V and 2 bases from J, with 13 bases between. The CDR3 sequence: CASSLRGLAPYNEQFF. CDR3 coding DNA: TGTGCCAGCAGCTTAAGGGGCCTAGCGCCCTACAATGAGCAGTTCTTC.

J is TRBJ2-1 and V is TRBV4-1; 16 nucleotides match TRBD2. The CDR3 is made up of 20 amino acids. Germline lookup yields CDR1 MGHRA and CDR2 YSYEKL. The V gene end was trimmed by 4 bases and the J gene end by 6 bases; junction bases not matched to a gene: 15. CDR3 residues: CASSRGTSGGALGSPNEQFF. The CDR3 DNA follows: TGCGCCAGCAGCCGGGGGACTAGCGGGGGGGCCCTTGGCTCCCCCAATGAGCAGTTCTTC.

The chain joins TRBV18 to TRBJ2-6; possibly TRBD1 for D (6 bases). Trimming pared 3 bases from V and 2 bases from J, leaving 11 bases between. Looked up from germline, CDR1 is KGHSH and CDR2 is LQKENI. The CDR3 has 16 residues. CDR3: CASSPLQGTGANVLTF. The CDR3 nucleotides read TGTGCCAGCTCACCGTTACAGGGTACTGGGGCCAACGTCCTGACTTTC.

The chain combines TRBV19 with TRBJ1-5; maybe TRBD1 (6 bases). Germline-derived CDR1 and CDR2 are LNHDA and SQIVND (reference sequence). Trimming stripped 5 bases from V and 3 bases from J, with 11 bases between. The CDR3 is 14 amino acids. CDR3 residues: CASSLGQTNQPQHF. DNA of the CDR3: TGTGCCAGTAGTCTTGGACAGACCAATCAGCCCCAGCATTTT. Variable domain in full (rest from reference TRBV19 and TRBJ1-5): DGGITQSPKYLFRKEGQNVTLSCEQNLNHDAMYWYRQDPGQGLRLIYYSQIVNDFQKGDIAEGYSVSREKKESFPLTVTSAQKNPTAFYLCASSLGQTNQPQHFGDGTRLSIL.

This rearrangement joins TRBV27 to TRBJ2-6; TRBD1 matches 9 bases. J gave up 0 bases and V 4 bases, and 13 bases lay outside the gene matches. The CDR3 length is 20 residues. Germline loops: CDR1 MNHEY, CDR2 SMNVEV (reference sequence). The CDR3 DNA sequence: TGTGCCAGCAGTTCTCCTGTTGGGGACAGGGCCTCCTCTGGGGCCAACGTCCTGACTTTC. Protein product: CASSSPVGDRASSGANVLTF. The full variable domain, its missing parts supplied by reference TRBV27 and TRBJ2-6, is EAQVTQNPRYLITVTGKKLTVTCSQNMNHEYMSWYRQDPGLGLRQIYYSMNVEVTDKGDVPEGYKVSRKEKRNFPLILESPSPNQTSLYFCASSSPVGDRASSGANVLTFGAGSRLTVL.

This rearrangement joins TRBV5-6 to TRBJ1-5; unclear D gene. Germline CDR1 and CDR2: SGHDT and YYEEEE. Trimming took 1 base from V and 2 from J, leaving 7 bases between them. This CDR3 has 14 amino acids. This CDR3 reads CASSLFVGNQPQHF. For the CDR3, the DNA is TGTGCCAGCAGCTTGTTTGTCGGCAATCAGCCCCAGCATTTT.

The rearrangement links TRBV27 to TRBJ1-5; the D gene is possibly TRBD1 (5 bases). CDR1 is MNHEY, CDR2 SMNVEV, per germline (reference sequence). The CDR3 extends over 15 amino acids. Trimming stripped 4 bases from V and 4 bases from J, with 14 bases between. The CDR3 DNA follows: TGTGCCAGCAGTTCCCACGCAGGGTCAAATCAGCCCCAGCATTTT. Translated, it gives CASSSHAGSNQPQHF.

The J gene is TRBJ1-1, the V gene TRBV11-2, with 7 bases aligning to TRBD1. Germline CDR1 SGHAT, CDR2 FQNNGV. CDR3 size: 14 residues. The trim removed 5 bases at V and 7 bases at J, leaving 10 bases unmatched. DNA for the CDR3: TGTGCCAGCAGCCCCCTGGGACAGACCTATGAAGCTTTCTTT. Translated, it gives CASSPLGQTYEAFF.

The rearrangement uses TRBV29-1 and TRBJ2-3, with 9 bases aligning to TRBD1. The trim removed 2 bases at V and 4 bases at J, leaving 13 bases unmatched. CDR1 is SQVTM and CDR2 is ANQGSEA in the germline V gene. This CDR3 is 17 amino acids long. CDR3 sequence (DNA): TGCAGCGTTGAAACCACGGAACCGGGACAGGGACCAGATACGCAGTATTTT. Protein sequence: CSVETTEPGQGPDTQYF.

The chain carries TRBV5-1 and TRBJ2-1; weak D call: TRBD2 (7 bases). Germline CDR1 and CDR2: SGHRS and YFSETQ. With 0 bases removed from V and 8 bases from J, the gap between germline ends came to 15 bases. CDR3 length: 15 amino acids. The CDR3 loop is CASSLGRGLQDEQFF. The CDR3 bases are TGCGCCAGCAGCTTGGGGCGGGGGCTACAGGATGAGCAGTTCTTC.

This sequence joins TRBV7-7 and TRBJ2-5; D is unclear. Trimming left V 5 bases short and J 5 bases short, with 12 bases between. The CDR3 totals 13 residues. The germline V gene encodes CDR1 SSHAT and CDR2 FNYEAQ (reference sequence). Written as DNA, the CDR3 is TGTGCCAGCAGCCCAACATCGAAGGAGACCCAGTACTTC. Amino acid sequence: CASSPTSKETQYF. Looking up the rest from reference TRBV7-7 and TRBJ2-5 gives the full variable domain: GAGVSQSPRYKVTKRGQDVTLRCDPISSHATLYWYQQALGQGPEFLTYFNYEAQPDKSGLPSDRFSAERPEGSISTLTIQRTEQRDSAMYRCASSPTSKETQYFGPGTRLLVL.

CDR3 DNA sequence: TGTGCCAGCAGTTACTTTCAAGCGAACACTGAAGCTTTCTTT. Translation: CASSYFQANTEAFF. The chain couples TRBV6-6 to TRBJ1-1; unclear D gene. The CDR3 covers 14 residues. Per the germline V gene, CDR1 is MNHNY and CDR2 is SVGAGI (reference sequence). Trimming pared 1 base from V and 1 base from J, leaving 7 bases between.

The rearrangement joins TRBV7-8 to TRBJ2-5, with D possibly being TRBD2 (6 bases). CDR3 length equals 14 residues. V lost 1 base and J lost 5, with 11 bases in between. The germline CDR1 and CDR2 sequences are SGHVS and FQNEAQ. This CDR3 reads CASSLVGSGETQYF. In DNA, the CDR3 is TGTGCCAGCAGCTTAGTTGGCAGCGGGGAGACCCAGTACTTC.

DNA for the CDR3: TGTGCCAGCAGCCGGGACAGGTTGGTTGGAAACACCATATATTTT. It codes for CASSRDRLVGNTIYF. This sequence joins TRBV13 and TRBJ1-3; 8 nucleotides align to TRBD1. V was pared by 5 bases and J by 3 bases, with 6 bases of the junction left unmatched. The CDR3 is 15 amino acids. Germline CDR1 and CDR2: PRHDT and FYEKMQ (reference sequence).

J is TRBJ1-1 and V is TRBV11-2; tentative D call: TRBD1 (6 bases). The CDR3 extends over 14 amino acids. Germline V gives CDR1 SGHAT, CDR2 FQNNGV. Trimming shortened V by 4 bases and J by 1 base, and 10 bases separated the two germline ends. The CDR3 reads CASSSGQTNTEAFF. The CDR3 region has the DNA TGTGCCAGCAGCTCTGGACAGACGAACACTGAAGCTTTCTTT.

The chain employs TRBV11-3 and TRBJ2-5; 12 bases line up with TRBD2. V was pared by 3 bases and J by 2 bases, with 13 bases of the junction left unmatched. This CDR3 spans 19 amino acids. Germline V CDR1 and CDR2: SGHNT, YENEEA. CDR3 amino acids: CASSLLAGGLIIPQETQYF. The CDR3 coding sequence is TGTGCCAGCAGCTTGCTAGCGGGAGGGCTTATCATCCCTCAAGAGACCCAGTACTTC.

The chain combines TRBV30 with TRBJ2-1; tentatively, D is TRBD1 (6 bases). The CDR3 has 12 residues. Trimming took 2 bases from V and 13 from J, leaving 15 bases between them. Germline loops: CDR1 GTSNPN, CDR2 SVGIG (reference sequence). CDR3 amino acids: CAWSPKYREQFF. The CDR3 DNA follows: TGTGCCTGGAGTCCTAAGTACAGGGAACAGTTCTTC.

The CDR3 spells CASSHRDRGGQPQHF. Here the CDR3 DNA reads TGCGCCAGCAGCCATAGGGACAGGGGAGGTCAGCCCCAGCATTTT. The chain carries TRBV4-1 and TRBJ1-5, with 10 bases identical to TRBD1. Germline V gives CDR1 MGHRA, CDR2 YSYEKL. The CDR3 sequence is 15 residues long. Losses at the gene ends were 3 bases for V and 6 bases for J; bases not matched to a gene: 5.

The chain uses TRBV30 and TRBJ1-6; no definite D call. Trimming left V 8 bases short and J 8 bases short, with 13 bases between. CDR3 length equals 12 residues. In germline, CDR1 is GTSNPN, CDR2 SVGIG (reference sequence). The CDR3 reads CAMRVLHSPLHF. The CDR3 nucleotides are TGTGCCATGAGGGTTTTGCATTCACCCCTCCACTTT. Together with reference TRBV30 and TRBJ1-6, the CDR3 gives the full variable domain: SQTIHQWPATLVQPVGSPLSLECTVEGTSNPNLYWYRQAAGRGLQLLFYSVGIGQISSEVPQNLSASRPQDRQFILSSKKLLLSDSGFYLCAMRVLHSPLHFGNGTRLTVT.

This sequence joins TRBV14 and TRBJ2-4; tentative D call: TRBD2 (6 bases). CDR3 size: 14 residues. Trimming shortened V by 8 bases and J by 2 bases, and 13 bases separated the two germline ends. Germline V gives CDR1 SGHDN, CDR2 FVKESK. CDR3 protein: CASGLRGPKNIQYF. The DNA for the CDR3 is TGTGCCAGCGGGTTGCGGGGACCCAAAAACATTCAGTACTTC.

The chain joins TRBV10-1 to TRBJ2-5; 9 bases agree with TRBD2. The CDR3 has 14 amino acids. CDR1 and CDR2 from the germline V gene are WNHNN and SYGVQD (reference sequence). The junction had 6 bases not matched to a gene; V was cut back by 5 bases and J by 5 bases. Here the CDR3 DNA reads TGCGCCAGCAGTCAGGGACTAGCCGGGGAGACCCAGTACTTC. Translated: CASSQGLAGETQYF.

J is TRBJ2-3 and V is TRBV9, with D maybe TRBD1 (5 bases). Germline V gene sequence: CDR1 SGDLS, CDR2 YYNGEE. Trimming cost V 0 bases and J 2 bases, with 10 bases left between them. This CDR3 spans 15 amino acids. DNA of the CDR3: TGTGCCAGCAGCGTAGGACAGTTCGACACAGATACGCAGTATTTT. Residues: CASSVGQFDTDTQYF.

The V and J genes are TRBV18 and TRBJ1-5; TRBD1 aligns across 8 bases. The CDR3 runs to 14 residues. Germline CDR1 is KGHSH and CDR2 is LQKENI. Unmatched junction bases numbered 1, after V lost 1 base and J lost 5 bases. The CDR3: CASSPLDRDQPQHF. CDR3 coding DNA: TGTGCCAGCTCACCACTGGACAGGGATCAGCCCCAGCATTTT.

The rearrangement links TRBV10-3 to TRBJ2-3, with 8 bases aligning to TRBD2. J lost 0 bases, V lost 5 bases, and 4 bases had no gene match. This CDR3 is 15 amino acids long. Germline V CDR1 and CDR2: ENHRY, SYGVKD. This CDR3 reads CAISWTSPSTDTQYF. The CDR3 bases are TGTGCCATCAGTTGGACTAGCCCTAGCACAGATACGCAGTATTTT.

The chain is built from TRBV19 and TRBJ2-1, with D maybe TRBD1 (5 bases). Looked up from germline, CDR1 is LNHDA and CDR2 is SQIVND (reference sequence). The CDR3 spans 15 residues. Trimming shortened V by 9 bases and J by 0 bases, and 15 bases separated the two germline ends. In DNA, the CDR3 is TGTGCCAGCTTAGACAGATGGAGCTCCTACAATGAGCAGTTCTTC. Amino acid sequence: CASLDRWSSYNEQFF.